A selection of T cell receptor beta chains follows, all from one sample in a study of siplizumab effects on memory and regulatory T cells. Produced via immunoSEQ multiplex PCR; TCRdb's table is partial and in-frame only. Seen here are under 70,000 clones, around three quarters observed once, and the top ten hold 0.4% to 0.5%. The specimen was memory CD4+ T cells sorted from blood. Every receptor here comes from a human donor in good health. The CDR3 runs from the conserved cysteine through the conserved F or W. The D gene is left open where the match is weak. The size field is filled for only some rows; it gives once, few, many or a size class.

-	-	TRBV5-4	TRBJ1-1	CASSLQAEAFF	TGTGCCAGCAGTCTACAGGCTGAAGCTTTCTTT
-	-	TRBV20-1	TRBJ2-5	CSADGRETQYF	TGCAGTGCCGATGGGAGGGAGACCCAGTACTTC
TRBD1	-	TRBV5-1	TRBJ2-5	CASSLAGTGTRETQYF	TGCGCCAGCAGCTTGGCCGGGACAGGGACGAGGGAGACCCAGTACTTC
-	-	TRBV6-1	TRBJ1-2	CASREYEGPHYGYTF	TGTGCCAGCAGGGAATATGAAGGGCCTCACTATGGCTACACCTTC
-	once	TRBV7-2	TRBJ2-5	CASSLDGAKTQYF	TGTGCCAGCAGCTTAGATGGGGCGAAGACCCAGTACTTC
-	-	TRBV27	TRBJ2-5	CASSLWPPGRETQYF	TGTGCCAGCAGTTTGTGGCCTCCGGGACGAGAGACCCAGTACTTC
TRBD1	-	TRBV6-1	TRBJ1-1	CASSEGRWTGVNTEAFF	TGTGCCAGCAGTGAAGGAAGATGGACAGGAGTGAACACTGAAGCTTTCTTT
-	-	TRBV7-8	TRBJ1-1	CASSLALGVNTEAFF	TGTGCCAGCAGCTTAGCCCTAGGGGTGAACACTGAAGCTTTCTTT
TRBD1	-	TRBV6-5	TRBJ2-5	CASSVRGLETQYF	TGTGCCAGCAGTGTCAGGGGGCTAGAGACCCAGTACTTC
TRBD1	once	TRBV5-1	TRBJ1-1	CASSLENRGTTEAFF	TGCGCCAGCAGCTTGGAAAACAGGGGTACCACTGAAGCTTTCTTT
-	-	TRBV13	TRBJ2-7	CASSKRPQVYEQYF	TGTGCCAGCAGCAAAAGGCCCCAGGTCTACGAGCAGTACTTC
-	once	TRBV2	TRBJ2-6	CASKAAHSGANVLTF	TGTGCCAGCAAGGCAGCCCATTCTGGGGCCAACGTCCTGACTTTC
TRBD1	-	TRBV7-2	TRBJ1-2	CASRGDRSYGYTF	TGTGCCAGCAGGGGGGACAGAAGCTATGGCTACACCTTC
-	-	TRBV2	TRBJ1-1	CASSDRQFMNTEAFF	TGTGCCAGCAGTGATAGACAGTTCATGAACACTGAAGCTTTCTTT
TRBD1	-	TRBV29-1	TRBJ2-6	CSVTGPLSGANVLTF	TGCAGCGTGACAGGGCCTCTCTCTGGGGCCAACGTCCTGACTTTC
-	-	TRBV4-3	TRBJ1-2	CASSQAPFPGDYGYTF	TGCGCCAGCAGCCAAGCCCCCTTTCCGGGGGACTATGGCTACACCTTC
-	-	TRBV6-1	TRBJ2-5	CASSEGDWGQETQYF	TGTGCCAGCAGTGAGGGAGACTGGGGACAAGAGACCCAGTACTTC
TRBD1	-	TRBV6-5	TRBJ2-2	CASSLQGVPGELFF	TGTGCCAGCTCCTTGCAGGGGGTTCCCGGGGAGCTGTTTTTT
TRBD1	-	TRBV30	TRBJ1-3	CAWSLTGLFGGNTIYF	TGTGCCTGGAGCCTGACAGGGCTATTTGGTGGAAACACCATATATTTT
TRBD1	-	TRBV6-5	TRBJ1-6	CASSLQGGNSPLHF	TGTGCCAGCAGTCTTCAGGGGGGTAATTCACCCCTCCACTTT
-	-	TRBV10-3	TRBJ2-3	CAIRSGESTDTQYF	TGTGCCATCAGATCCGGGGAAAGCACAGATACGCAGTATTTT
-	few	TRBV6-6	TRBJ2-7	CASSFPGQVASYEQYF	TGTGCCAGCAGTTTCCCAGGGCAGGTCGCTTCCTACGAGCAGTACTTC
TRBD2	-	TRBV6-4	TRBJ2-3	CASSDSSGGTDTQYF	TGTGCCAGCAGTGACTCTAGCGGGGGCACAGATACGCAGTATTTT
-	medium-sized	TRBV7-6	TRBJ2-1	CASSSPPFNEQFF	TGTGCCAGCAGCTCCCCCCCGTTTAATGAGCAGTTCTTC
-	-	TRBV23-1	TRBJ1-1	CASSQPRVKSRTNEAFF	TGCGCCAGCAGTCAACCGAGAGTCAAGTCCCGAACCAACGAAGCTTTCTTT
TRBD1	-	TRBV10-3	TRBJ1-6	CAISPGQGRDSPLHF	TGTGCCATCAGTCCGGGACAGGGGAGAGATTCACCCCTCCACTTT
TRBD1	-	TRBV29-1	TRBJ1-2	CSVEEGQGRGRGGYTF	TGCAGCGTTGAAGAAGGACAGGGGAGGGGCAGGGGTGGCTACACCTTC
-	-	TRBV25-1	TRBJ2-2	CASSEVRKTGELFF	TGTGCCAGCAGTGAAGTCCGGAAAACCGGGGAGCTGTTTTTT
TRBD1	-	TRBV11-2	TRBJ2-6	CASSHRTGGTGANVLTF	TGTGCCAGCAGCCACCGGACAGGGGGCACTGGGGCCAACGTCCTGACTTTC
-	-	TRBV5-1	TRBJ2-7	CASSFLQGYEQYF	TGCGCCAGCAGCTTCCTACAGGGCTACGAGCAGTACTTC
TRBD2	-	TRBV7-6	TRBJ2-1	CASSLVSSGVNEQFF	TGTGCCAGCAGCTTAGTCTCTAGCGGGGTCAATGAGCAGTTCTTC
-	-	TRBV19	TRBJ1-1	CASSEQGSRNTEAFF	TGTGCCAGTAGCGAGCAGGGCTCCCGGAACACTGAAGCTTTCTTT
TRBD1	-	TRBV10-3	TRBJ2-7	CAISERRTGAFVGEQYF	TGTGCCATCAGTGAGAGGAGGACAGGGGCTTTCGTCGGAGAGCAGTACTTC
TRBD1	-	TRBV28	TRBJ2-1	CASSFRDRVANEQFF	TGTGCCAGCAGTTTCCGGGACAGGGTAGCCAATGAGCAGTTCTTC
-	-	TRBV7-7	TRBJ2-2	CASSGKWGELFF	TGTGCCAGCAGCGGCAAGTGGGGGGAGCTGTTTTTT
-	-	TRBV5-1	TRBJ1-3	CASYNTVSINTIYF	TGCGCCAGCTATAACACCGTAAGCATAAACACCATATATTTT
-	once	TRBV2	TRBJ2-3	CASSYRGPRTDTQYF	TGTGCCAGCAGCTACCGGGGGCCGAGGACAGATACGCAGTATTTT
-	few	TRBV19	TRBJ1-5	CASRPGIVNNQPQHF	TGTGCCAGTAGGCCGGGAATCGTGAACAATCAGCCCCAGCATTTT
-	once	TRBV5-5	TRBJ2-2	CASSLGAVGPTGELFF	TGTGCCAGCAGCTTGGGGGCCGTGGGGCCGACCGGGGAGCTGTTTTTT
TRBD1	once	TRBV27	TRBJ1-2	CASSFTRQGGNYGYTF	TGTGCCAGCAGTTTTACCCGACAGGGCGGAAACTATGGCTACACCTTC